This TCR beta chain was retrieved from a study of T cell repertoires in cytomegalovirus infection. On the study more broadly: Signatures in public TCR beta sequences pointed to both CMV infection and matching HLA type. Study-wide findings and caveats: Cumulative frequency (of public TCR beta family members) identified carriers of CMV plus the relevant HLA. There were HLA-C-restricted CMV-specific TCR beta clonotypes dominating the ex vivo response.

The V segment lost 5 bases and the J segment 3 bases; nucleotides outside the gene matches: 7. This CDR3 has 16 residues. TCRdb re-called the reads through MiXCR, storing one row per CDR3 protein. This table has over 150,000 distinct CDR3 sequences, around an eighth appearing once. The sample holds many counts of this clonotype. Its antigen remains unknown. Sequenced material: PBMCs. This chain connects TRBV12-3 or TRBV12-4 to TRBJ2-2; TRBD1 aligns across 9 bases. The receptor was isolated from a human donor in good health (CMV status not recorded). Some clones in this sample may be carry-over from other donors' samples. CDR3 sequence: CASSLGTGTHTGELFF. The CDR3 bases are TGTGCCAGCAGTCTCGGGACAGGGACGCACACCGGGGAGCTGTTTTTT.